These T cell receptor beta chains were read from a single sample in a study of blood T cell repertoires in COVID-19. TCRdb's table, derived via immunoSEQ multiplex PCR, lists solely in-frame clones and lacks some. The sample lists roughly 74,000 clones, roughly 90% seen once, with less than 3% in the top ten. The sample consisted of peripheral blood. The receptors here all came from a man between 65 and 85 years old with active or convalescent COVID-19. The CDR3 runs from the conserved cysteine through the conserved F or W. A D gene is named only where the DNA matches it firmly. Not every row has a clone size; where given, it reads once, few, many or a size class.

D gene: TRBD2
V gene: TRBV27
clone size: -
J gene: TRBJ2-7
CDR3 protein: CASSSLAGARPYEQYF
CDR3 DNA: TGTGCCAGCAGTAGCCTAGCGGGAGCGCGCCCCTACGAGCAGTACTTC

D gene: TRBD2
V gene: TRBV18
clone size: -
J gene: TRBJ2-3
CDR3 protein: CASTRTSGGGTDTQYF
CDR3 DNA: TGTGCCAGCACCAGGACTAGCGGGGGGGGCACAGATACGCAGTATTTT

D gene: TRBD1
V gene: TRBV30
clone size: -
J gene: TRBJ2-7
CDR3 protein: CAWSVRGLPASEQYF
CDR3 DNA: TGTGCCTGGAGTGTTAGGGGGCTACCGGCTAGCGAGCAGTACTTC

D gene: -
V gene: TRBV30
clone size: -
J gene: TRBJ1-2
CDR3 protein: CAYSVGGSYYGYTF
CDR3 DNA: TGTGCCTACTCAGTAGGGGGATCTTACTATGGCTACACCTTC

D gene: TRBD1
V gene: TRBV6-5
clone size: -
J gene: TRBJ1-6
CDR3 protein: CASSYVRQGYSPLHF
CDR3 DNA: TGTGCCAGCAGTTACGTAAGACAGGGCTACTCACCCCTCCACTTT

D gene: -
V gene: TRBV20-1
clone size: -
J gene: TRBJ1-5
CDR3 protein: CSASEGVRQPQHF
CDR3 DNA: TGCAGTGCTAGTGAAGGGGTGAGACAGCCCCAGCATTTT

D gene: -
V gene: TRBV5-8
clone size: few
J gene: TRBJ2-2
CDR3 protein: CASSNLQGTGELFF
CDR3 DNA: TGTGCCAGCAGCAACCTACAGGGAACCGGGGAGCTGTTTTTT

D gene: TRBD1
V gene: TRBV3-1/TRBV3-2
clone size: -
J gene: TRBJ2-5
CDR3 protein: CASSPRPGTGGETQYF
CDR3 DNA: TGTGCCAGCAGCCCGCGGCCCGGGACAGGTGGAGAGACCCAGTACTTC

D gene: -
V gene: TRBV5-1
clone size: -
J gene: TRBJ1-1
CDR3 protein: CASRSTANTEAFF
CDR3 DNA: TGCGCCAGCAGGAGCACAGCGAACACTGAAGCTTTCTTT

D gene: TRBD1
V gene: TRBV28
clone size: -
J gene: TRBJ2-1
CDR3 protein: CASSPRTGLGEQFF
CDR3 DNA: TGTGCCAGCAGCCCTAGGACAGGGTTGGGTGAGCAGTTCTTC

D gene: TRBD1
V gene: TRBV6-4
clone size: -
J gene: TRBJ1-2
CDR3 protein: CASTVTGEFYGYTF
CDR3 DNA: TGTGCCAGCACAGTAACAGGGGAATTCTATGGCTACACCTTC

D gene: TRBD1
V gene: TRBV7-8
clone size: -
J gene: TRBJ1-5
CDR3 protein: CASSLDRGRDQPQHF
CDR3 DNA: TGTGCCAGCAGCTTAGACAGGGGGCGGGATCAGCCCCAGCATTTT

D gene: -
V gene: TRBV7-8
clone size: once
J gene: TRBJ1-1
CDR3 protein: CASSVAGTQNTEAFF
CDR3 DNA: TGTGCCAGCAGCGTAGCCGGGACACAGAACACTGAAGCTTTCTTT

D gene: -
V gene: TRBV20-1
clone size: -
J gene: TRBJ2-3
CDR3 protein: CSASRDTQYF
CDR3 DNA: TGCAGTGCTAGCCGAGATACGCAGTATTTT

D gene: -
V gene: TRBV19
clone size: -
J gene: TRBJ1-5
CDR3 protein: CASRLRDINQPQHF
CDR3 DNA: TGTGCCAGTAGACTCCGGGACATTAATCAGCCCCAGCATTTT

D gene: -
V gene: TRBV5-1
clone size: once
J gene: TRBJ2-1
CDR3 protein: CASSLGTPSYNEQFF
CDR3 DNA: TGCGCCAGCAGCCTCGGGACACCATCCTACAATGAGCAGTTCTTC

D gene: TRBD2
V gene: TRBV3-1/TRBV3-2
clone size: -
J gene: TRBJ2-1
CDR3 protein: CASSQGWGGYNEQFF
CDR3 DNA: TGTGCCAGCAGCCAAGGCTGGGGGGGGTACAATGAGCAGTTCTTC

D gene: -
V gene: TRBV7-3
clone size: once
J gene: TRBJ1-1
CDR3 protein: CASSLNGRGTEAFF
CDR3 DNA: TGTGCCAGCAGCTTAAACGGGAGGGGCACTGAAGCTTTCTTT

D gene: -
V gene: TRBV6-5
clone size: -
J gene: TRBJ2-5
CDR3 protein: CATKVTGRETQYF
CDR3 DNA: TGTGCCACCAAGGTTACAGGGCGGGAGACCCAGTACTTC

D gene: TRBD1
V gene: TRBV19
clone size: -
J gene: TRBJ1-2
CDR3 protein: CASSPGGDMGGYTF
CDR3 DNA: TGTGCCAGTAGCCCAGGGGGCGACATGGGAGGCTACACCTTC

D gene: -
V gene: TRBV19
clone size: -
J gene: TRBJ2-2
CDR3 protein: CASSIVGQDTGELFF
CDR3 DNA: TGTGCCAGTAGTATAGTGGGACAAGACACCGGGGAGCTGTTTTTT

D gene: TRBD1
V gene: TRBV29-1
clone size: -
J gene: TRBJ2-2
CDR3 protein: CSVEKQGAGELFF
CDR3 DNA: TGCAGCGTTGAAAAACAGGGGGCCGGGGAGCTGTTTTTT

D gene: TRBD1
V gene: TRBV7-8
clone size: -
J gene: TRBJ1-1
CDR3 protein: CASSLLSPGQGATEAFF
CDR3 DNA: TGTGCCAGCAGCTTATTGTCGCCGGGACAGGGGGCGACTGAAGCTTTCTTT

D gene: -
V gene: TRBV28
clone size: -
J gene: TRBJ1-5
CDR3 protein: CASSLAGPQPQHF
CDR3 DNA: TGTGCCAGCAGTTTGGCGGGGCCCCAGCCCCAGCATTTT

D gene: TRBD2
V gene: TRBV7-6
clone size: once
J gene: TRBJ2-7
CDR3 protein: CASSLMASGGAREQYF
CDR3 DNA: TGTGCCAGCAGCTTAATGGCTAGCGGGGGGGCCCGCGAGCAGTACTTC

D gene: -
V gene: TRBV29-1
clone size: -
J gene: TRBJ2-7
CDR3 protein: CSVERQGYEQYF
CDR3 DNA: TGCAGCGTTGAAAGGCAGGGCTACGAGCAGTACTTC

D gene: TRBD1
V gene: TRBV10-1
clone size: -
J gene: TRBJ1-5
CDR3 protein: CASPDRAAVLKPQHF
CDR3 DNA: TGCGCCAGTCCGGACAGGGCAGCTGTCTTGAAGCCCCAGCATTTT

D gene: -
V gene: TRBV10-3
clone size: -
J gene: TRBJ1-3
CDR3 protein: CAISSGQPNTIYF
CDR3 DNA: TGTGCCATCAGTTCCGGACAACCCAACACCATATATTTT

D gene: TRBD1
V gene: TRBV6-5
clone size: -
J gene: TRBJ1-6
CDR3 protein: CASRNDRGSNSPLHF
CDR3 DNA: TGTGCCAGCAGGAATGACAGGGGAAGTAATTCACCCCTCCACTTT

D gene: TRBD1
V gene: TRBV19
clone size: -
J gene: TRBJ1-6
CDR3 protein: CASSVQGEEGSPLHF
CDR3 DNA: TGTGCCAGTAGTGTACAGGGGGAGGAGGGGTCACCCCTCCACTTT

D gene: -
V gene: TRBV15
clone size: once
J gene: TRBJ2-5
CDR3 protein: CATSRDRRETQYF
CDR3 DNA: TGTGCCACCAGCAGAGACAGGCGAGAGACCCAGTACTTC

D gene: -
V gene: TRBV13
clone size: -
J gene: TRBJ2-7
CDR3 protein: CASSLEGDSGASGQYF
CDR3 DNA: TGTGCCAGCAGCTTAGAAGGAGATAGCGGAGCGTCGGGGCAGTACTTC

D gene: -
V gene: TRBV5-1
clone size: -
J gene: TRBJ1-3
CDR3 protein: CASSSTGFPSGNTIYF
CDR3 DNA: TGCGCCAGCAGCTCAACGGGATTTCCGTCTGGAAACACCATATATTTT

D gene: -
V gene: TRBV5-1
clone size: once
J gene: TRBJ2-5
CDR3 protein: CASSATILAKETQYF
CDR3 DNA: TGCGCCAGCAGCGCCACTATTTTAGCCAAAGAGACCCAGTACTTC